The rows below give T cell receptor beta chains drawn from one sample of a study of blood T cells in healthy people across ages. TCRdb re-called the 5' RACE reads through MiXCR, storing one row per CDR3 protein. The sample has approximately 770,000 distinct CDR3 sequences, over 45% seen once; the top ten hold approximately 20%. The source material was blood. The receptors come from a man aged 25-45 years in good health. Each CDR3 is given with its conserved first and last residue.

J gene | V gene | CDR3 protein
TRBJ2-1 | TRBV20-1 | CSAIGRPYNEQFF
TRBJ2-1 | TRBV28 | CASSRQGWEQFF
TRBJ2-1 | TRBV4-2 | CASSQLGSGSYEQFF
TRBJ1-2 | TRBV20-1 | CSAGDSNYGYTF
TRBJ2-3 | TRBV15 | CATNGGPSTDTQYF
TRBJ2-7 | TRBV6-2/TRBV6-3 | CASTDSGLSDEQYF
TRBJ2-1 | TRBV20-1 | CSAPIPIHNEQFF
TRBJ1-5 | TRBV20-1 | CSAVPSGQPQHF
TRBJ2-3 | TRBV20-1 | CSASPKGRRTLWDTQYF
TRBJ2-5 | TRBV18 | CASSPPDRQETQYF
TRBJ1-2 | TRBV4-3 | CASSQEGRNPRGWSGYTF
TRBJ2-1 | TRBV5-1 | CASSLGLALTPVLNEQFF
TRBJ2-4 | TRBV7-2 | CASSSPGTVKNIQYF
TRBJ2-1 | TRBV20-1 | CSAPRVPDEQFF
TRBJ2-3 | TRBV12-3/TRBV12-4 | CASSLYGGGVTDTQYF
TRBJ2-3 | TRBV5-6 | CASSSTGLRISTDTQYF
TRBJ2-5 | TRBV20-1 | CSAMGTSGTQETQYF
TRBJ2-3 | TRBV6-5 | CASSYSAGSVTDTQYF
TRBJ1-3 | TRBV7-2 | CASSPGLTGNTIYF
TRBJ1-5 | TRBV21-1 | CASSKSPGRVRRPQHF
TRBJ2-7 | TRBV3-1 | CASSQDWQGLAGGDEQYF
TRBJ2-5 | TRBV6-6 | CASRGQVYQETQYF
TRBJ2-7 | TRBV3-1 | CASSQDRAGAYEQYF
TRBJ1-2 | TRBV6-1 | CASSEQSTNYGYTF